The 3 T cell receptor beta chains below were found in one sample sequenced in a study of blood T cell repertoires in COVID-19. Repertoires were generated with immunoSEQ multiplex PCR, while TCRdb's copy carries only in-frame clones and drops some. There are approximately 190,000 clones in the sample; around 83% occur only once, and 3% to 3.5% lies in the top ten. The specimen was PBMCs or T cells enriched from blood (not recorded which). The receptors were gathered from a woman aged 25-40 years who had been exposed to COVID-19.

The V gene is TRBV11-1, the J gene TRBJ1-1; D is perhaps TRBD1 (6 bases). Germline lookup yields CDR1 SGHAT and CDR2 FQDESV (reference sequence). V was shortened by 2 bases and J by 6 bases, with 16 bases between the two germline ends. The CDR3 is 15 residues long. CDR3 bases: TGTGCCAGCAGCTTAAACGGACAGCCAAGCGCTGAAGCTTTCTTT. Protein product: CASSLNGQPSAEAFF.

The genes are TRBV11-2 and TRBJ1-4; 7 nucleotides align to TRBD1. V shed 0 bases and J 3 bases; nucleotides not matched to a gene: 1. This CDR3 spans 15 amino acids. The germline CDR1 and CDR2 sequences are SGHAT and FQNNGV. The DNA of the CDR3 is TGTGCCAGCAGCTTAGACAGGGGGGCTAATGAAAAACTGTTTTTT. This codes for CASSLDRGANEKLFF. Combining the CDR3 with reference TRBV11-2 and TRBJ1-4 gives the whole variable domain EAGVAQSPRYKIIEKRQSVAFWCNPISGHATLYWYQQILGQGPKLLIQFQNNGVVDDSQLPKDRFSAERLKGVDSTLKIQPAKLEDSAVYLCASSLDRGANEKLFFGSGTQLSVL.

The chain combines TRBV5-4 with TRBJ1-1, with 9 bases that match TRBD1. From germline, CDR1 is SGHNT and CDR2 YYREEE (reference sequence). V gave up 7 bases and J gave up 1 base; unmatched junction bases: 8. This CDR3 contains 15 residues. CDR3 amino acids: CASHPGGQGNTEAFF. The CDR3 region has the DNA TGTGCCAGCCACCCCGGGGGACAGGGGAACACTGAAGCTTTCTTT.